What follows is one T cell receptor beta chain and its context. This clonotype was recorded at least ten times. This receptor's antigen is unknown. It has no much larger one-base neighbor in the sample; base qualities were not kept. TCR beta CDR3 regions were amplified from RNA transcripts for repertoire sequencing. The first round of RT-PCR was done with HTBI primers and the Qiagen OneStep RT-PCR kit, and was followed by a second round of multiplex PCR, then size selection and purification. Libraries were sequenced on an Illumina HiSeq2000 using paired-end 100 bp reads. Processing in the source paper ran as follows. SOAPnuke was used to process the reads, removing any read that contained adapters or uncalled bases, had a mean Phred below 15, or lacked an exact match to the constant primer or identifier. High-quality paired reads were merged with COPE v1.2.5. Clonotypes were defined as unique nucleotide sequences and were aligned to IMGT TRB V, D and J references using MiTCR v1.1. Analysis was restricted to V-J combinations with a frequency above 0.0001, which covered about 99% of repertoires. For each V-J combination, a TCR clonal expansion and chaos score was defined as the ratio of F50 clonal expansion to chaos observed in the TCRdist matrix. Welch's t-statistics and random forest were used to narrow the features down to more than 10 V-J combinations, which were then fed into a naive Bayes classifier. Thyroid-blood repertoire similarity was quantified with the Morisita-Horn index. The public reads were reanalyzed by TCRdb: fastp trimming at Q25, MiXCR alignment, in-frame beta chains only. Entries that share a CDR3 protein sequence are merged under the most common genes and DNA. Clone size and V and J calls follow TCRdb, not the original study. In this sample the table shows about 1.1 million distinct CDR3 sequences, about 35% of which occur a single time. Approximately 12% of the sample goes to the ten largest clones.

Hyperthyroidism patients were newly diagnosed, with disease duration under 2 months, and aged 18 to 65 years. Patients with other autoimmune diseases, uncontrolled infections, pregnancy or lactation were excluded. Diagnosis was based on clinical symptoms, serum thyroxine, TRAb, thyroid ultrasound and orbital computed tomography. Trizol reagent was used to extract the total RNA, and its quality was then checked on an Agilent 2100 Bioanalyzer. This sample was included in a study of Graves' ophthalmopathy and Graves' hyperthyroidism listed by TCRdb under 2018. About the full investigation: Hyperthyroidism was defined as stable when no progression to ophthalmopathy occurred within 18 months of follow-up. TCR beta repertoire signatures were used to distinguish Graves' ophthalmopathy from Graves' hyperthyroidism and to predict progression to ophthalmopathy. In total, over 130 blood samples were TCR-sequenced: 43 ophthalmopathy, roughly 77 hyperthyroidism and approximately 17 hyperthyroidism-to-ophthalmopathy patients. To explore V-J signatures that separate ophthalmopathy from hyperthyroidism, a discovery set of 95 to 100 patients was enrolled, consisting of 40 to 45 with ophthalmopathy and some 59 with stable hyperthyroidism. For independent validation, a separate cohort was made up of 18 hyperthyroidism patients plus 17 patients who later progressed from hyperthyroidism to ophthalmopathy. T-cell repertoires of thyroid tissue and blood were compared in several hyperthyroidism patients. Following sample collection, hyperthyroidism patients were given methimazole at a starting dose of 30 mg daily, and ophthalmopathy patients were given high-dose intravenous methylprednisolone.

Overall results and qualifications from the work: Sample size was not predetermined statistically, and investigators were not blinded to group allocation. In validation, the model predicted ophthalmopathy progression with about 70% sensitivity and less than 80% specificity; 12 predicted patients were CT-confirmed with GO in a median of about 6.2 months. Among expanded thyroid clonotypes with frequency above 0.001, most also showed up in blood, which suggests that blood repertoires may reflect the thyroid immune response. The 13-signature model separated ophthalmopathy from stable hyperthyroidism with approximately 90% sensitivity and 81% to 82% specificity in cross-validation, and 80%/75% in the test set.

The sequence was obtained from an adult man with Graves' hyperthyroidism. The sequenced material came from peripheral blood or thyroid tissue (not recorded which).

The nucleotide sequence is given as TGTGCCAGCAGCCCGGGGGGGAGGAGACGTCACTATAATTCACCCCTCCACTTT. It codes for CASSPGGRRRHYNSPLHF. This receptor chain uses TRBV7-4 and TRBJ1-6; D gene: possibly TRBD1, on 5 matching bases. CDR1 and CDR2 are drawn from the germline V gene: SGHVT, SQSDAQ. Measured from the cysteine to the phenylalanine, the CDR3 is 18 residues long. Only CDR3 DNA remains: 54 bases, in frame from the first base. V was cut back by 5 bases and J by 3 bases, leaving a gap of 20 bases between them. Reference TRBV7-4 and TRBJ1-6 genes cover what lies past the CDR3, so the full variable domain is GAGVSQSPRYKVAKRGRDVALRCDSISGHVTLYWYRQTLGQGSEVLTYSQSDAQRDKSGRPSGRFSAERPERSVSTLKIQRTEQGDSAVYLCASSPGGRRRHYNSPLHFGNGTRLTVT.